This TCR beta chain was identified in a study of radiotherapy plus CTLA-4 blockade in lung cancer. Study background: Among patients, 15% to 20% showed objective responses, and over 30% had disease control. Regarding the study as a whole: Subsequent to radiotherapy plus ipilimumab, tumor-derived TCR clones underwent expansion in blood.

The CDR3 is 16 residues long. Losses at the gene ends were 3 bases for V and 2 bases for J; bases not matched to a gene: 9. The V gene's germline CDR1 is SGHVS and CDR2 FNYEAQ. To note about this clone: Its antigen is not identified.

Focal radiation plus CTLA-4 blockade with ipilimumab was given to patients with chemo-refractory metastatic non-small-cell lung cancer. TCRdb's table, derived via immunoSEQ multiplex PCR, lists solely in-frame clones and lacks some. The sample holds fewer than 150,000 clones, about four fifths seen once. Sample: peripheral blood, taken from a patient treated with radiotherapy plus ipilimumab. The TCR comes from a human donor with non-small cell lung cancer who had a partial response to radiotherapy plus ipilimumab. The J gene is TRBJ2-5, the V gene TRBV7-6; TRBD1 aligns across 7 bases. The CDR3 DNA reads TGTGCCAGCAGCTTCGCCGGGACAGCAATTCAAGAGACCCAGTACTTC. Translating gives CASSFAGTAIQETQYF.